Below are 13 T cell receptor beta chains sequenced from a single sample in a study of T cell responses to AZD1222 COVID-19 vaccine (dated by TCRdb to the early 2020s). Libraries were made using the immunoSEQ multiplex PCR assay. TCRdb took this table from immuneACCESS and kept in-frame rearrangements with V and J called. Such tables lack part of the clones; where checked against another copy, unresolved V genes explain under half of the gap, and the rest is unexplained. Across this sample there are about 120,000 clones, with approximately 86% seen only once. The ten largest clones capture 2.4% of the sample. Interpreted using the paper, the time point label stands for: baseline before first vaccination. The sequences come from peripheral blood, collected on day 0 of AZD1222 vaccination. Receptor source: an adult in good health.

The chain has TRBV5-4 and TRBJ2-3; 7 bases map to TRBD2. This CDR3 comprises 15 residues. Trimming took 0 bases from V and 2 from J; bases not matched to a gene: 3. Germline assignment: CDR1 SGHNT and CDR2 YYREEE (reference sequence). The CDR3 sequence is CASSLAGRNTDTQYF. The CDR3 DNA sequence: TGTGCCAGCAGCTTGGCCGGGAGGAACACAGATACGCAGTATTTT.

This clone was seen a handful of times. The V gene is TRBV5-1, the J gene TRBJ2-2; D unresolved. The germline gives CDR1 SGHRS, CDR2 YFSETQ. The germline V and J ends were trimmed by 0 bases and 2 bases, with 8 bases remaining between them. The CDR3 consists of 15 residues. CDR3 in DNA: TGCGCCAGCAGCTTGGCCCAACTTAACACCGGGGAGCTGTTTTTT. Encoded protein: CASSLAQLNTGELFF.

V is TRBV3-1 (or the pseudogene TRBV3-2) and J is TRBJ2-1; the D is unclear. Trimming took 4 bases from V and 4 from J, leaving 8 bases between them. In germline, CDR1 is LGHDT, CDR2 YNNKEL (reference sequence). There are 13 residues in the CDR3. In nucleotides, the CDR3 is TGTGCCAGCAGCCCTGGGCCGTACAATGAGCAGTTCTTC. It specifies CASSPGPYNEQFF.

The chain recombines TRBV28 with TRBJ1-1; D is undetermined. V was trimmed by 6 bases and J by 4 bases, leaving 15 bases between them. Germline loops: CDR1 MDHEN, CDR2 SYDVKM. The CDR3 is made up of 14 amino acids. CDR3 bases: TGTGCCAGCAGCCCCCACGGGGAGGTCACTGAAGCTTTCTTT. It encodes CASSPHGEVTEAFF.

The rearrangement joins TRBV14 to TRBJ2-5; tentatively, D is TRBD1 (6 bases). V gave up 4 bases and J gave up 5 bases, with 11 bases separating them. The CDR3 covers 13 residues. From germline, CDR1 is SGHDN and CDR2 FVKESK. For the CDR3, the DNA is TGTGCCAGCAGCCCGACAGGTTGGGAGACCCAGTACTTC. Encoded protein: CASSPTGWETQYF.

This sequence joins TRBV6-5 and TRBJ2-1; 11 nucleotides match TRBD1. The CDR3 has 14 amino acids. Germline V gives CDR1 MNHEY, CDR2 SVGAGI. Trimming removed 6 bases from V and 9 bases from J; junction bases left unmatched: 7. CDR3 residues: CASRKGQGVTEQFF. The CDR3 DNA sequence: TGTGCCAGCAGGAAGGGACAGGGGGTAACTGAGCAGTTCTTC.

CDR3 nucleotide sequence: TGTGCCAGCAGCTTAGACCATTCTAACACTGAAGCTTTCTTT. Its translation: CASSLDHSNTEAFF. V gene TRBV7-3 combines with J gene TRBJ1-1; no definite D call. The germline CDR1 and CDR2 sequences are SGHTA and FQGTGA. Trimming removed 2 bases from V and 2 bases from J, with 9 bases in between. This CDR3 is built from 14 residues.

This clone was seen a single time. V usage is TRBV5-1 and J usage is TRBJ1-2; D may be TRBD1 (5 bases). Trimming shortened V by 0 bases and J by 3 bases, and 9 bases separated the two germline ends. Germline loops: CDR1 SGHRS, CDR2 YFSETQ. The CDR3 sequence is 14 residues long. CDR3 region: CASSLDGADYGYTF. Here the CDR3 DNA reads TGCGCCAGCAGCTTGGATGGGGCCGACTATGGCTACACCTTC.

This chain uses TRBV3-1 (or the pseudogene TRBV3-2) with TRBJ1-1, with D unresolved. CDR1 LGHDT and CDR2 YNNKEL come from the germline V gene (reference sequence). Trimming stripped 4 bases from V and 2 bases from J, with 8 bases between. This CDR3 is 13 amino acids long. The CDR3 spells CASSPGFNTEAFF. CDR3 nucleotides: TGTGCCAGCAGCCCCGGGTTTAACACTGAAGCTTTCTTT.

This chain connects TRBV10-3 to TRBJ1-2, with a possible D match to TRBD1 (5 bases). Trimming pared 8 bases from V and 4 bases from J, leaving 14 bases between. The CDR3 length is 13 residues. Germline assignment: CDR1 ENHRY and CDR2 SYGVKD. CDR3 in DNA: TGTGCCATCTATTACCCTGACAGCTATGGCTACACCTTC. Translated: CAIYYPDSYGYTF.

This chain connects TRBV7-2 to TRBJ1-2, with no clear D. CDR1 SGHTA and CDR2 FQGNSA come from the germline V gene. V was cut by 1 base and J by 3 bases, with 9 bases left in between. The CDR3 consists of 14 residues. CDR3 residues: CASSLVWGDYGYTF. DNA for the CDR3: TGTGCCAGCAGCTTAGTTTGGGGAGACTATGGCTACACCTTC.

The rearrangement joins TRBV28 to TRBJ1-1; no definite D call. Germline assignment: CDR1 MDHEN and CDR2 SYDVKM. V lost 2 bases, J lost 0 bases, and 10 bases lay in between. The CDR3 loop spans 15 amino acids. The CDR3 DNA is TGTGCCAGCAGTTTAGCCCGCCCGATGAACACTGAAGCTTTCTTT. Its translation: CASSLARPMNTEAFF.

The J gene is TRBJ2-7, the V gene TRBV5-1; 8 bases align to TRBD2. The germline gives CDR1 SGHRS, CDR2 YFSETQ. V shed 0 bases, J shed 0 bases, and the junction held 2 bases outside the gene matches. The CDR3 contains 15 residues. CDR3 sequence (DNA): TGCGCCAGCAGCTTGGCGGGAGGGATCTCCTACGAGCAGTACTTC. Translating it yields CASSLAGGISYEQYF.